This TCR beta chain was captured in a study of cytomegalovirus exposure and HLA in healthy donors. The study's findings and limits: TCR association rates varied by HLA locus in a later analysis, with DRB1 highest and HLA-C lowest. Some V segments (TRBV6-2 and TRBV6-3 among them) were excluded as indistinguishable.

Worth noting for this clone: The antigen remains unidentified.

The CDR3 is 15 residues long. V gave up 1 base and J gave up 2 bases; unmatched junction bases: 6. The V gene's germline CDR1 is SQVTM and CDR2 ANQGSEA. 13 Jbeta primers and 60 Vbeta primers were used for the PCR. The table came from immunoSEQ multiplex PCR; TCRdb's copy has only in-frame clones and leaves some out. The table includes 110,000 to 150,000 clones, roughly 80% detected once. Sample: PBMCs. This TCR came from a young man in good health and CMV-seronegative. The genes are TRBV29-1 and TRBJ2-3, with TRBD1 matching 7 bases. For the CDR3, the DNA is TGCAGCGTTGAAGCCGGGACAGCTTACACAGATACGCAGTATTTT. Translated, it gives CSVEAGTAYTDTQYF.